One and the same sample provided the 6 T cell receptor beta chains below, sequenced in a study of blood T cells in healthy people across ages. A sample-barcoded 5' primer and a J-beta primer mix were used in a second PCR of roughly 7 to 11 cycles. TCRdb reprocessed the 5' RACE reads via MiXCR and lists one record per CDR3 protein. The data show approximately 820,000 distinct CDR3 sequences, around two fifths seen once. Sequenced material: blood. The receptor set was obtained from a man between 60 and 70 years old in good health.

In this sample, this clonotype turned up a few times. The rearrangement joins TRBV7-2 to TRBJ2-5; D is perhaps TRBD2 (5 bases). The CDR3 runs to 13 residues. The V end lost 4 bases, the J end lost 11 bases, and 17 bases lay between the germline ends. Germline values: CDR1 SGHTA, CDR2 FQGNSA. Here the CDR3 DNA reads TGTGCCAGCAGCTCGAGTGGCGGAGGACCGCAGTACTTC. Translating it yields CASSSSGGGPQYF.

The genes are TRBV3-1 and TRBJ1-6; D unclear. V gave up 3 bases and J gave up 14 bases, with 11 bases separating them. In germline, CDR1 is LGHDT, CDR2 YNNKEL (reference sequence). This CDR3 region has 12 residues. The CDR3 nucleotides read TGTGCCAGCAGCCAGGACCGCCGGACCCTCCACTTT. It is translated as CASSQDRRTLHF.

This sequence joins TRBV20-1 and TRBJ1-5; a weak D match, TRBD1 (5 bases). The V and J ends lost 1 base and 5 bases respectively, with 15 bases between them. Germline assignment: CDR1 DFQATT and CDR2 SNEGSKA (reference sequence). CDR3 length: 15 residues. The DNA of the CDR3 is TGCAGTGCTAGAGGAGTTGGGACCCCCTATCAGCCCCAGCATTTT. It yields the protein CSARGVGTPYQPQHF.

In the case of this clonotype: The germline gene is not matched at one end of the junction; a read error may be the cause. The chain employs TRBV4-3 and TRBJ2-1; 8 bases agree with TRBD2. The CDR3 contains 16 residues. CDR1 and CDR2 from the germline V gene are LGHNA and YSLEER. CDR3 amino acids: CACSQDIRGGRNEQFF. As DNA, the CDR3 is TGCGCCTGCAGCCAAGACATCCGGGGGGGCCGGAATGAGCAGTTCTTC.

This clonotype has a handful of counts. V and J are TRBV4-2 and TRBJ2-7; TRBD1 is a possible D gene (5 bases). The CDR3 sequence is 14 residues long. The germline CDR1 and CDR2 sequences are LGHNA and YNFKEQ. V was clipped by 1 base and J by 2 bases, with 9 bases between them. The CDR3 sequence is CASSQVTGPYEQYF. The CDR3 coding sequence is TGTGCCAGCAGCCAAGTAACAGGCCCCTACGAGCAGTACTTC.

The gene calls are TRBV11-1 and TRBJ2-2; possible D gene TRBD1, 5 bases. The CDR3 is 17 amino acids. V was pared by 1 base and J by 1 base, with 13 bases between. Germline CDR1 and CDR2: SGHAT and FQDESV (reference sequence). The DNA of the CDR3 is TGTGCCAGCAGCTTAGGGGTTTCGACAGTGAACACCGGGGAGCTGTTTTTT. The encoded protein is CASSLGVSTVNTGELFF.